The present T cell receptor (beta chain) was sequenced within a study of cytomegalovirus exposure and HLA in healthy donors. Study results and caveats: A later analysis found most CMV-associated TCR beta chains apparently HLA-restricted. It is likely that the observed cluster of highly shared sequence variants was a sequencing artifact.

V was clipped by 5 bases and J by 4 bases; unmatched bases: 7. The CDR3 spans 15 residues. Germline CDR1 SEHNR, CDR2 FQNEAQ (reference sequence). Turning to this clone: No antigen is known for it.

Amplification used 60 Vbeta primers and 13 Jbeta primers. TCRdb's copy holds only in-frame clones and misses some; the assay was immunoSEQ multiplex PCR. The sample shows some 85,000 clones, approximately 80% of them seen only once. Input material: PBMCs. The gene calls are TRBV7-9 and TRBJ2-5; 10 bases fit TRBD2. This TCR was recovered from a man aged 30-40 years in good health and CMV-seronegative. CDR3 bases: TGTGCCAGCAGCCCCTTAGCGGGGGGACCAGAGACCCAGTACTTC. Translating it yields CASSPLAGGPETQYF.